The 5 T cell receptor beta chains listed next were all sequenced from one sample in a study of shared clonotypes between healthy human individuals (dated by TCRdb to the early 2020s). Library prep was done by the immunoSEQ multiplex PCR assay. Entries here come from immuneACCESS through TCRdb and include only in-frame sequences with V and J called. Some clones fail to appear in such tables; in the studies checked, an unresolved V gene covers under half of the shortfall, and the cause of the remainder is unknown. The sample contains over a million clones, about 98.5% of them found a single time. The ten largest clones capture 0.36% of the sample. The material sequenced was naive CD4+ T cells sorted from blood. The cell subset or site label for this specimen denotes: CD45RA+ positively selected. These receptor sequences come from a man under 40 in good health.

This sequence joins TRBV14 and TRBJ1-1, with a possible D match to TRBD1 (5 bases). In germline, CDR1 is SGHDN, CDR2 FVKESK. CDR3 length: 12 amino acids. V shed 4 bases and J shed 4 bases, with 7 bases lying between them. The CDR3 region has the DNA TGTGCCAGCAGCCGTAGGGGCACTGAAGCTTTCTTT. It codes for CASSRRGTEAFF.

This chain connects TRBV7-9 to TRBJ2-7; D is unclear. The CDR3 runs 14 residues. Trimming stripped 5 bases from V and 2 bases from J, with 13 bases between. CDR1 is SEHNR and CDR2 is FQNEAQ in the germline V gene (reference sequence). CDR3 coding DNA: TGTGCCAGCAGCCCCAGTAGGGCCCCCTACGAGCAGTACTTC. Protein product: CASSPSRAPYEQYF.

The chain employs TRBV5-8 and TRBJ2-7, with a weak D call TRBD2 (6 bases). Trimming stripped 0 bases from V and 0 bases from J, with 13 bases between. Germline CDR1 SGHTS, CDR2 YDEGEE. The length of the CDR3 is 16 residues. Written as DNA, the CDR3 is TGTGCCAGCAGCTTGGGATCCCGGGGGAGCTCCTACGAGCAGTACTTC. Translating gives CASSLGSRGSSYEQYF.

The rearrangement links TRBV28 to TRBJ2-5, with 12 bases fitting TRBD1. The length of the CDR3 is 16 residues. CDR1 is MDHEN and CDR2 is SYDVKM in the germline V gene. J lost 4 bases, V lost 8 bases, and 11 bases had no gene match. CDR3 DNA: TGTGCCAGCGCCCTGGGGGGACAGGGGGCCGGAGAGACCCAGTACTTC. Translating it yields CASALGGQGAGETQYF.

J is TRBJ2-2 and V is TRBV19, with D unclear. V was shortened by 4 bases and J by 0 bases, with 9 bases between the two germline ends. The CDR3 extends over 15 amino acids. Looked up from germline, CDR1 is LNHDA and CDR2 is SQIVND (reference sequence). The CDR3 DNA follows: TGTGCCAGTAGTAGATTTACAACGAACACCGGGGAGCTGTTTTTT. It specifies CASSRFTTNTGELFF.